This T cell receptor (beta chain) originates from a study of vaccination effects on CD4 cells after COVID-19. At the level of the study: Median timing of post-vaccine samples was 72 days after the second dose.

Study results and limitations: The study found marked clonal contraction of infection- and vaccine-induced clones late after vaccination.

Using viral peptide pools, the ViraFEST assay grew out antigen-specific CD4+ T cells prior to sequencing. After roughly ten days in culture, the CD4+ T cells were isolated. Everyone in the study got two shots of either the BNT162b2 or mRNA-1273 vaccine. According to the study, vaccine recipients showed no prior SARS-CoV-2 infection and negative nucleocapsid antibodies. This clone showed up just a few times. Its antigen is unidentified. Assay: immunoSEQ multiplex PCR; the TCRdb copy retains only in-frame clones and omits some. Among 30,000 or so clones listed, around 67% were seen once. The V segment lost 3 bases and the J segment 5 bases; nucleotides outside the gene matches: 5. Germline V gene sequence: CDR1 MNHNS, CDR2 SASEGT. This CDR3 comprises 14 residues.

Here the sequenced sample was CD4+ T cells from PBMCs cultured with HCoV-NL63 spike peptides, taken after COVID-19 vaccination. This receptor was obtained from a human donor who received a COVID-19 vaccine. The genes are TRBV6-1 and TRBJ1-2; 8 nucleotides match TRBD1. The CDR3 nucleotides are TGTGCCAGCAGTGACGACAGGGGACGGTATGGCTACACCTTC. This translates into CASSDDRGRYGYTF.